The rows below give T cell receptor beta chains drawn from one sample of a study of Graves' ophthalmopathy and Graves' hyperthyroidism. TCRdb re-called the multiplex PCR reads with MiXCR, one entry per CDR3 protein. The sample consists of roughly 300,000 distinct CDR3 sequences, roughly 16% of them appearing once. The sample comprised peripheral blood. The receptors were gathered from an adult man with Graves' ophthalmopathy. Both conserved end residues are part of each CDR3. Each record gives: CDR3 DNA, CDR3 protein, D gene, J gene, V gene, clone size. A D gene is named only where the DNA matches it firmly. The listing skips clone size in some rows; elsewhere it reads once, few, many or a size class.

CDR3nt: TGTGCCTGGAGTCCTGTGGGGCGGACTATGAACACTGAAGCTTTCTTT
CDR3aa: CAWSPVGRTMNTEAFF
d_gene: NA
j_gene: TRBJ1-1
v_gene: TRBV30
abundance: many

CDR3nt: TGTGCCAGTAGTATACGAGGACAGCCGTTAAACACTGAAGCTTTCTTT
CDR3aa: CASSIRGQPLNTEAFF
d_gene: NA
j_gene: TRBJ1-1
v_gene: TRBV19
abundance: many

CDR3nt: TGTGCCAGCAGCTCCAGGACCTATCAGCCCCAGCATTTT
CDR3aa: CASSSRTYQPQHF
d_gene: NA
j_gene: TRBJ1-5
v_gene: TRBV7-8
abundance: NA

CDR3nt: TGTGCCAGTAGAACGACAGGGCTGGGTGACAATGAGCAGTTCTTC
CDR3aa: CASRTTGLGDNEQFF
d_gene: TRBD1
j_gene: TRBJ2-1
v_gene: TRBV19
abundance: many

CDR3nt: TGTGCCAGCAGTGTGCAGACAGGGTCTGGAAACACCATATATTTT
CDR3aa: CASSVQTGSGNTIYF
d_gene: TRBD1
j_gene: TRBJ1-3
v_gene: TRBV6-1
abundance: many

CDR3nt: TGCAGTGCTACAGACGTATTGGCTAGCGGTCGCCAAGAGACCCAGTACTTC
CDR3aa: CSATDVLASGRQETQYF
d_gene: TRBD2
j_gene: TRBJ2-5
v_gene: TRBV20-1
abundance: NA

CDR3nt: TGTGCCAGCTCACCAAAATTGGGGGGCGGAGACACTGAAGCTTTCTTT
CDR3aa: CASSPKLGGGDTEAFF
d_gene: NA
j_gene: TRBJ1-1
v_gene: TRBV18
abundance: many

CDR3nt: TGTGCCAGCAGTTTACTGTCCGGGAGCGAGCAGTACTTC
CDR3aa: CASSLLSGSEQYF
d_gene: NA
j_gene: TRBJ2-7
v_gene: TRBV27
abundance: many

CDR3nt: TGCGCCAGCAGCCCGGGACACCACCAAGAGACCCAGTACTTC
CDR3aa: CASSPGHHQETQYF
d_gene: NA
j_gene: TRBJ2-5
v_gene: TRBV5-1
abundance: many

CDR3nt: TGTGCCAGCAGCCTCAGGGGGGCAGGCGAAAACACTGAAGCTTTCTTT
CDR3aa: CASSLRGAGENTEAFF
d_gene: TRBD1
j_gene: TRBJ1-1
v_gene: TRBV6-1
abundance: once

CDR3nt: TGTGCCAGCAGCTTAGCGACCAGGAGGAACACTGAAGCTTTCTTT
CDR3aa: CASSLATRRNTEAFF
d_gene: NA
j_gene: TRBJ1-1
v_gene: TRBV7-8
abundance: many

CDR3nt: TGTGCCAGCAGTTTTCTAGCGGGAGAGGTCGAGCAGTACTTC
CDR3aa: CASSFLAGEVEQYF
d_gene: TRBD2
j_gene: TRBJ2-7
v_gene: TRBV6-5
abundance: NA

CDR3nt: TGCGCCAGCAGCCGAAGACAGGGGACCTACGAGCAGTACTTC
CDR3aa: CASSRRQGTYEQYF
d_gene: TRBD1
j_gene: TRBJ2-7
v_gene: TRBV5-1
abundance: many